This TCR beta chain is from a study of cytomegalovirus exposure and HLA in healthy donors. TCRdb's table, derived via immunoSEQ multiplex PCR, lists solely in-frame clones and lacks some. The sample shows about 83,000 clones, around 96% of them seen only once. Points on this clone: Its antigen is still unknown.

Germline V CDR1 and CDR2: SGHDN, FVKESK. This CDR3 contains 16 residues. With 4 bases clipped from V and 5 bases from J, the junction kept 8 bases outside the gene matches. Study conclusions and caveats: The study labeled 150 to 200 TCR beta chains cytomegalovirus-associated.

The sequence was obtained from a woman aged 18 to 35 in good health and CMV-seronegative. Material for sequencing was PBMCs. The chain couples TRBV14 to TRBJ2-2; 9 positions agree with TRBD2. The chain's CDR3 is CASSLLAGLGTGELFF. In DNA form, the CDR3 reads TGTGCCAGCAGCCTCCTAGCGGGATTGGGGACCGGGGAGCTGTTTTTT. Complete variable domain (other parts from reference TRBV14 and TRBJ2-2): EAGVTQFPSHSVIEKGQTVTLRCDPISGHDNLYWYRRVMGKEIKFLLHFVKESKQDESGMPNNRFLAERTGGTYSTLKVQPAELEDSGVYFCASSLLAGLGTGELFFGEGSRLTVL.